The 18 T cell receptor beta chains below were found in one sample sequenced in a study of CD8 T cells in Susac syndrome. Reverse transcription used roughly 0.45 to 1 ug RNA and random hexamers. Each CDR3 protein gets one entry after TCRdb re-called the immunoSEQ multiplex PCR reads with MiXCR. The top ten hold around 0.093% of the sample, which has roughly 200,000 distinct CDR3 sequences, 85% to 95% seen once. The sample comprised CD4+ T cells from PBMCs. These receptors were taken from a human donor in good health.

The chain links TRBV7-9 to TRBJ1-1, with no clear D. The CDR3 spans 13 residues. Germline V gene sequence: CDR1 SEHNR, CDR2 FQNEAQ (reference sequence). The germline V and J ends were trimmed by 4 bases and 3 bases, with 9 bases remaining between them. CDR3 sequence: CASSSQPDTEAFF. CDR3 coding DNA: TGTGCCAGCAGCTCCCAGCCCGACACTGAAGCTTTCTTT.

The chain couples TRBV20-1 to TRBJ1-5, with D perhaps TRBD1 (6 bases). Germline V lookup: CDR1 DFQATT, CDR2 SNEGSKA (reference sequence). The CDR3 contains 14 residues. Trimming left V 6 bases short and J 7 bases short, with 19 bases between. The CDR3 sequence: CSAESGGPGQPQHF. The CDR3 DNA reads as TGCAGTGCCGAGAGTGGGGGCCCGGGACAGCCCCAGCATTTT.

The gene calls are TRBV12-3 or TRBV12-4 and TRBJ2-5; no clear D gene. The V end lost 1 base, the J end lost 4 bases, and 7 bases lay between the germline ends. The CDR3 extends over 13 amino acids. The CDR3 DNA reads as TGTGCCAGCAGTTTAGGGCAGCCAGAGACCCAGTACTTC. Translated: CASSLGQPETQYF.

The chain employs TRBV20-1 and TRBJ2-7; D may correspond to TRBD1 or TRBD2 (6 bases each). The germline V gene encodes CDR1 DFQATT and CDR2 SNEGSKA (reference sequence). The CDR3 runs 11 residues. The V end lost 5 bases, the J end lost 4 bases, and 9 bases lay between the germline ends. The CDR3 bases are TGCAGTGCTGTAGGGGGGTACGAGCAGTACGTC. Encoded protein: CSAVGGYEQYV.

The table lists this clonotype with a count of one. This rearrangement joins TRBV12-3 or TRBV12-4 to TRBJ2-2; no clear D. Trimming removed 1 base from V and 6 bases from J, with 6 bases in between. The length of the CDR3 is 13 residues. The CDR3 bases are TGTGCCAGCAGTTTAGTAGACTCCGGGGAGCTGTTTTTT. Translating it yields CASSLVDSGELFF.

The gene calls are TRBV29-1 and TRBJ2-3; 11 positions match TRBD1. Germline trimming cut 6 bases from V and 5 bases from J; bases unmatched to any gene: 4. The length of the CDR3 is 13 residues. In germline, CDR1 is SQVTM, CDR2 ANQGSEA. CDR3 region: CSVGTGGGDTQYF. CDR3 nucleotide sequence: TGCAGCGTCGGGACAGGGGGAGGAGATACGCAGTATTTT.

This chain connects TRBV29-1 to TRBJ1-1; D gene ambiguous. Germline-derived CDR1 and CDR2 are SQVTM and ANQGSEA. Trimming took off 6 bases at V and 0 bases at J, with 11 bases between the two ends. The CDR3 has 13 residues. The CDR3 sequence: CSVRGRMNTEAFF. DNA of the CDR3: TGCAGCGTCCGAGGACGGATGAACACTGAAGCTTTCTTT.

The chain carries TRBV3-1 and TRBJ2-3, with D uncertain. The CDR3 consists of 12 residues. Between the trimmed V and J ends, which lost 4 bases and 3 bases, there was a span of 5 bases. Germline lookup yields CDR1 LGHDT and CDR2 YNNKEL (reference sequence). The DNA of the CDR3 is TGTGCCAGCAGCCCTGAGACAGATACGCAGTATTTT. Amino acids: CASSPETDTQYF.

The rearrangement joins TRBV20-1 to TRBJ2-2; D gene uncertain. The CDR3 has 12 amino acids. From germline, CDR1 is DFQATT and CDR2 SNEGSKA (reference sequence). The CDR3 DNA sequence: TGCACTTGGGCCGGTAACACCGGGGAGCTGTTTTTT. This sequence encodes CTWAGNTGELFF.

CDR3: CSVGGQTSIQYF. In nucleotides, the CDR3 is TGCAGCGTTGGGGGACAAACGAGCATTCAGTACTTC. V gene TRBV29-1 combines with J gene TRBJ2-4; D possibly corresponds to TRBD1 (6 bases). This CDR3 is 12 amino acids long. V lost 4 bases and J lost 9, with 13 bases in between. Germline lookup yields CDR1 SQVTM and CDR2 ANQGSEA.

The CDR3 is CSARPSGRSLYEQYV. The DNA for the CDR3 is TGCAGTGCTAGGCCTAGCGGGAGATCATTGTACGAGCAGTACGTC. The gene calls are TRBV20-1 and TRBJ2-7; TRBD2 agrees at 10 bases. The V gene's germline CDR1 is DFQATT and CDR2 SNEGSKA (reference sequence). This CDR3 is built from 15 residues. Trimming removed 3 bases from V and 4 bases from J; junction bases left unmatched: 9.

This chain links TRBV20-1 with TRBJ2-7, with 9 bases lining up with TRBD2. J was trimmed by 4 bases and V by 6 bases; bases with no gene match: 10. Germline V gives CDR1 DFQATT, CDR2 SNEGSKA (reference sequence). The CDR3 spans 14 residues. The CDR3 loop is CSAAGTSRFYEQYV. Here the CDR3 DNA reads TGCAGTGCAGCCGGGACTAGCAGATTTTACGAGCAGTACGTC.

V is TRBV11-2 and J is TRBJ1-2; D remains unclear. Germline values: CDR1 SGHAT, CDR2 FQNNGV. This CDR3 comprises 13 residues. Trimming shortened V by 5 bases and J by 10 bases, and 17 bases separated the two germline ends. The DNA of the CDR3 is TGTGCCAGCAGCACCGGACGGAACCAAGTCTACACCTTC. It is translated as CASSTGRNQVYTF.

CDR3 coding DNA: TGTGCCAGCAGCCCCGGACCGACGATCTACGAGCAGTACTTC. As protein: CASSPGPTIYEQYF. The V call is TRBV14, the J call TRBJ2-7; the D is unclear. This CDR3 region has 14 residues. Trimming took off 4 bases at V and 3 bases at J, with 13 bases between the two ends. CDR1 is SGHDN, CDR2 FVKESK, per germline. Drawing the rest from reference TRBV14 and TRBJ2-7, the complete variable domain is EAGVTQFPSHSVIEKGQTVTLRCDPISGHDNLYWYRRVMGKEIKFLLHFVKESKQDESGMPNNRFLAERTGGTYSTLKVQPAELEDSGVYFCASSPGPTIYEQYFGPGTRLTVT.

The chain has TRBV10-3 and TRBJ1-1; 8 bases line up with TRBD1. CDR3 length: 13 residues. CDR1 is ENHRY, CDR2 SYGVKD, per germline. V lost 6 bases, J lost 3 bases, and 3 bases stayed unmatched. CDR3 DNA: TGTGCCATCAGGGACAGGGATGACACTGAAGCTTTCTTT. It is translated as CAIRDRDDTEAFF.

This rearrangement joins TRBV3-1 to TRBJ2-5, with 7 bases fitting TRBD2. The CDR3 covers 15 residues. Unmatched junction bases numbered 9, after V lost 3 bases and J lost 5 bases. CDR1 and CDR2 from the germline V gene are LGHDT and YNNKEL (reference sequence). CDR3 coding DNA: TGTGCCAGCAGCCATCTGGACCGGGAGGTGGAGACCCAGTACTTC. Its translation is CASSHLDREVETQYF.

The rearrangement joins TRBV20-1 to TRBJ2-1, with 9 bases lining up with TRBD2. The germline gives CDR1 DFQATT, CDR2 SNEGSKA (reference sequence). V lost 3 bases and J lost 7; bases outside the gene matches: 4. This CDR3 has 13 residues. The CDR3 DNA reads TGCAGTGCTAGTCTAGCGGGACCAAATGAGCAGTTCTTC. Translating gives CSASLAGPNEQFF.

J is TRBJ2-1 and V is TRBV20-1; tentatively, D is TRBD2 (6 bases). The CDR3 totals 12 residues. Between the trimmed V and J ends, which lost 6 bases and 7 bases, there was a span of 13 bases. Germline-derived CDR1 and CDR2 are DFQATT and SNEGSKA (reference sequence). As DNA, the CDR3 is TGCAGTGCCCTTCCGGGGGTGAATGAGCAGTTCTTC. Encoded protein: CSALPGVNEQFF.